The T cell receptor beta chain described here comes from a study of cytomegalovirus exposure and HLA in healthy donors. Points from the study as a whole: In a later analysis, CMV-associated beta chains were mostly HLA-associated, it appeared. In vitro confirmation showed three CMV-associated chains to be CMV antigen specific. Cytomegalovirus-associated TCR beta chains were listed, numbering 164.

This clone was picked up a small number of times. Its antigen is unidentified. The junction departs from germline at one end; a sequencing error may be responsible. CDR3 length: 14 residues. Germline CDR1 and CDR2: SEHNR and FQNEAQ (reference sequence). In the PCR, 60 Vbeta and 13 Jbeta primers were used. Sequencing was performed with immunoSEQ multiplex PCR; in TCRdb, only in-frame clones are kept and a portion is missing. Here the sample spans roughly 280,000 clones, more than 55% being singletons. Sequencing was carried out using PBMCs. This clonotype was obtained from a female donor in good health and CMV-seronegative. V is TRBV7-9 and J is TRBJ2-2; TRBD1 matches at 8 bases. The CDR3 DNA follows: TGTTCCAGCAGCTTAAAACAGGGGGCCGGGGAGCTGTTTTTT. Encoded protein: CSSSLKQGAGELFF.